This T cell receptor (beta chain) comes out of a study of OX40 agonist ivuxolimab in advanced cancers. On the study more broadly: Partial responses were recorded for three patients, including one with hepatocellular carcinoma and two with cutaneous melanoma. Findings and caveats of the study: Expanded clones were, on average, more numerous among CD8+ T cells than CD4+. In the 0.1 to 3.0 mg/kg range, CD4+ and CD8+ blood T cells had expanded clonally by week 6. Determination of antigen specificity was not performed for the expanded peripheral T cells.

TCRdb's table, derived via immunoSEQ multiplex PCR, lists solely in-frame clones and lacks some. This table has 30,000 to 35,000 clones, 65% to 90% appearing once. Notes on this clone: Its cognate antigen is unknown.

CDR1 is SGHAT, CDR2 FQDESV, per germline (reference sequence). The CDR3 has 13 residues. V was cut by 4 bases and J by 9 bases, with 13 bases left in between. The material sequenced was CD4+ or CD8+ T cells sorted from blood, taken in a trial of the OX40 agonist ivuxolimab. The chain combines TRBV11-1 with TRBJ2-1, with D maybe TRBD2 (6 bases). The TCR sequence derives from an adult with an advanced solid tumor such as melanoma, head and neck, liver or kidney cancer. DNA of the CDR3: TGTGCCAGCAGCTGGGAGTGGCGGGGTGAGCAGTTCTTC. Residues: CASSWEWRGEQFF. The whole variable domain, remainder taken from reference TRBV11-1 and TRBJ2-1, is EAEVAQSPRYKITEKSQAVAFWCDPISGHATLYWYRQILGQGPELLVQFQDESVVDDSQLPKDRFSAERLKGVDSTLKIQPAELGDSAMYLCASSWEWRGEQFFGPGTRLTVL.